The clone carrying this TCR beta chain was seen more than once but under ten times. Its antigen is unidentified. Primed by a sample-barcoded 5' primer and a J-beta primer mix, a second PCR proceeded for about 6 to 11 cycles. A 12-random-nucleotide template-switch adaptor tagged each cDNA molecule. From the 5' RACE reads, TCRdb called clonotypes with MiXCR, one entry per CDR3 protein. In the table there are under 800,000 distinct CDR3 sequences, roughly 21% of which are singletons. The data stem from a study of blood T cells in healthy people across ages. Study-wide results and caveats: Strong correlation was found linking TCR beta diversity to naive T cell percentage. Among T cells, TCR beta diversity per million cells dropped roughly linearly as age rose.

CDR1 and CDR2 (germline): LGHDT, YNNKEL (reference sequence). The CDR3 extends over 14 amino acids. V was pared by 3 bases and J by 4 bases, with 12 bases between. Sequenced sample: blood. The V gene is TRBV3-1, the J gene TRBJ1-1; tentative D call: TRBD1 (5 bases). The TCR was taken from a man aged 70-80 years in good health. The CDR3 reads CASSQRGGSTEAFF. In DNA, the CDR3 is TGTGCCAGCAGCCAGAGGGGAGGGAGCACTGAAGCTTTCTTT. Variable domain in full (rest from reference TRBV3-1 and TRBJ1-1): DTAVSQTPKYLVTQMGNDKSIKCEQNLGHDTMYWYKQDSKKFLKIMFSYNNKELIINETVPNRFSPKSPDKAHLNLHINSLELGDSAVYFCASSQRGGSTEAFFGQGTRLTVV.